This T cell receptor beta chain was sequenced for a study of T-cell reconstitution after alpha-beta-depleted transplantation in children. Preparing the TCRbeta library involved the use of unique molecular identifiers. TCRdb re-called the PCR reads with MiXCR, one entry per CDR3 protein. This sample has some 300,000 distinct CDR3 sequences, with over 9% found just once. This clonotype was counted ten times or more. Its antigen is undetermined. Regarding the study as a whole: Several hundred expanded graft clones reportedly were the source of alpha-beta T cells about two months after transplant. Surviving recipient T cells and thymic progenitors produced the high day-60 TCRbeta diversity seen in some patients. The authors attributed T-cell counts and diversity one year after transplant mostly to newly produced T cells.

The trim removed 3 bases at V and 7 bases at J, leaving 2 bases unmatched. This CDR3 is built from 11 residues. The V gene's germline CDR1 is DFQATT and CDR2 SNEGSKA (reference sequence). Sequencing used PBMCs, obtained before TCRalphabeta/CD19-depleted stem cell transplant. This clonotype was obtained from a boy in the first two years of life with acute myeloid leukemia, due to receive a stem cell transplant. The chain joins TRBV20-1 to TRBJ2-7; TRBD2 agrees at 8 bases. The CDR3 nucleotides are TGCAGTGCTAGCGTAGCGGGAGAGCAGTACTTC. It translates to CSASVAGEQYF.